This T cell receptor beta chain was sequenced in a study of cytomegalovirus exposure and HLA in healthy donors. CDR1 is LNHNV and CDR2 is YYDKDF in the germline V gene (reference sequence). V trimming: 1 base; J trimming: 4 bases; junction bases outside the gene matches: 7. The CDR3 has 17 amino acids. The PCR made use of 60 Vbeta and 13 Jbeta primers. Profiling relied on immunoSEQ multiplex PCR, and the TCRdb table lists in-frame clones only, not all of them. The table records around 100,000 clones, about 88% of them present only once. The sequence was obtained from a man aged 18 to 29 in good health and CMV-seronegative. The sequencing input was PBMCs. This rearrangement joins TRBV15 to TRBJ1-3, with 10 bases that match TRBD1. This chain's CDR3 is CATSRGRQGAWGNTIYF. In nucleotides, the CDR3 is TGTGCCACCAGCAGAGGAAGACAGGGGGCCTGGGGAAACACCATATATTTT.